Listed here are 26 T cell receptor beta chains from one sample, sequenced in a study of blood T cell repertoires in COVID-19. Using immunoSEQ multiplex PCR, the repertoire was profiled, and TCRdb retains in-frame clones only, with some absent. Among about 200,000 clones listed, 80% to 90% were seen once. The sample was peripheral blood. Receptor source: a man aged 55 to 69 with acute or convalescent COVID-19.

The chain recombines TRBV28 with TRBJ2-7, with TRBD1 identical over 7 bases. CDR1 and CDR2 (germline): MDHEN, SYDVKM. Losses at the gene ends were 5 bases for V and 6 bases for J; bases not matched to a gene: 10. This CDR3 has 14 amino acids. CDR3 DNA sequence: TGTGCCAGCAGTGGAGACAGGGTTTTATCCGAGCAGTACTTC. It translates to CASSGDRVLSEQYF.

The chain links TRBV27 to TRBJ1-1; TRBD1 is a possible D gene (6 bases). CDR1 is MNHEY, CDR2 SMNVEV, per germline (reference sequence). V lost 6 bases and J lost 7, with 24 bases in between. This CDR3 contains 16 residues. CDR3 coding DNA: TGTGCCAGCAGCCCTACGTGGGAGGGGCGCAGGGGTGAAGCTTTCTTT. This translates into CASSPTWEGRRGEAFF.

This clone turned up a few times. This chain uses TRBV3-1 (or the pseudogene TRBV3-2) with TRBJ2-7; 11 bases are a match to TRBD2. The germline V gene encodes CDR1 LGHDT and CDR2 YNNKEL (reference sequence). This CDR3 is 19 amino acids long. The ends lost 2 bases at V and 7 bases at J; junction bases unmatched: 19. The CDR3 reads CASSQYRGLAGGIRGEQYF. CDR3 DNA: TGTGCCAGCAGCCAATACAGAGGGCTAGCGGGAGGTATCCGCGGGGAGCAGTACTTC.

As regards this clone: Other DNA sequences from this sample encode an identical CDR3 as well. The chain has TRBV27 and TRBJ1-6, with 7 bases that match TRBD1. V lost 6 bases, J lost 10 bases, and 6 bases stayed unmatched. The length of the CDR3 is 13 residues. Germline V gene sequence: CDR1 MNHEY, CDR2 SMNVEV (reference sequence). CDR3 in DNA: TGTGCCAGCAGGTCCCCAGGGGGATCACCCCTCCACTTT. Protein sequence: CASRSPGGSPLHF.

This clone was counted a single time. The chain is built from TRBV27 and TRBJ1-1; D remains ambiguous. Germline CDR1 reads MNHEY; CDR2 reads SMNVEV (reference sequence). This CDR3 has 13 amino acids. V lost 2 bases and J 1 base, leaving 5 bases between the germline ends. The CDR3 loop reads CASSLRQNTEAFF. Written as DNA, the CDR3 is TGTGCCAGCAGTTTACGACAGAACACTGAAGCTTTCTTT.

The chain couples TRBV3-1 (or the pseudogene TRBV3-2) to TRBJ1-1, with unresolved D. CDR1 is LGHDT, CDR2 YNNKEL, per germline (reference sequence). Trimming left V 3 bases short and J 0 bases short, with 8 bases between. The length of the CDR3 is 14 residues. This chain's CDR3 is CASSHGGVNTEAFF. The CDR3, as DNA: TGTGCCAGCAGCCACGGAGGAGTGAACACTGAAGCTTTCTTT.

This sequence joins TRBV29-1 and TRBJ1-2; no firm D call. CDR3 size: 12 residues. Looked up from germline, CDR1 is SQVTM and CDR2 is ANQGSEA. V shed 6 bases and J shed 2 bases, with 10 bases lying between them. The CDR3 coding sequence is TGCAGCGTAGTGCCAGTAAACTATGGCTACACCTTC. It codes for CSVVPVNYGYTF.

The chain joins TRBV11-1 to TRBJ2-7, with 9 bases that match TRBD1. This CDR3 comprises 15 residues. CDR1 SGHAT and CDR2 FQDESV come from the germline V gene (reference sequence). The trim removed 5 bases at V and 4 bases at J, leaving 9 bases unmatched. CDR3 sequence reads: CASSPRTGDGYEQYF. The CDR3 bases are TGTGCCAGCAGCCCCCGGACAGGGGATGGGTACGAGCAGTACTTC.

V is TRBV18 and J is TRBJ2-1; the match to TRBD2 covers 9 bases. Looked up from germline, CDR1 is KGHSH and CDR2 is LQKENI. CDR3 length equals 16 residues. V was pared by 3 bases and J by 2 bases, with 5 bases of the junction left unmatched. CDR3 loop: CASSPKERGAYNEQFF. CDR3 coding DNA: TGTGCCAGCTCACCCAAGGAGCGGGGGGCCTACAATGAGCAGTTCTTC.

V and J are TRBV20-1 and TRBJ1-1, with no clear D. From germline, CDR1 is DFQATT and CDR2 SNEGSKA (reference sequence). V was trimmed by 5 bases and J by 12 bases, leaving 13 bases between them. The CDR3 contains 10 residues. CDR3 loop: CSASRDISFF. Here the CDR3 DNA reads TGCAGTGCTTCTCGTGACATATCTTTCTTT.

This clone is a singleton in its sample. V is TRBV11-2 and J is TRBJ2-1; 12 nucleotides agree with TRBD2. CDR3 length: 17 amino acids. Germline V gene sequence: CDR1 SGHAT, CDR2 FQNNGV. The V segment lost 5 bases and the J segment 8 bases; nucleotides outside the gene matches: 13. Here the CDR3 DNA reads TGTGCCAGCAGCCCAAGGGCTAGCGGGAGGGCCATGGATGAGCAGTTCTTC. This translates into CASSPRASGRAMDEQFF.

V is TRBV7-8 and J is TRBJ1-1, with no clear D. V lost 1 base, J lost 11 bases, and 17 bases lay in between. This CDR3 comprises 14 residues. Germline assignment: CDR1 SGHVS and CDR2 FQNEAQ. CDR3 DNA sequence: TGTGCCAGCAGCTTAGTAGGTCAGGCTATATCGGCTTTCTTT. This encodes CASSLVGQAISAFF.

CDR3 sequence reads: CASSPRLAEYNEQFF. The DNA of the CDR3 is TGTGCCAGCAGCCCCCGGCTAGCGGAATACAATGAGCAGTTCTTC. The rearrangement links TRBV7-3 to TRBJ2-1; 7 positions match TRBD2. The CDR3 contains 15 residues. V shed 5 bases, J shed 4 bases, and the junction held 8 bases outside the gene matches. Germline lookup yields CDR1 SGHTA and CDR2 FQGTGA.

The chain joins TRBV2 to TRBJ1-1; 7 nucleotides match TRBD1. The CDR3 sequence is 14 residues long. The V and J ends lost 1 base and 4 bases, in that order; junction bases with no gene match: 3. Germline V lookup: CDR1 SNHLY, CDR2 FYNNEI. The CDR3 spells CASSEVQGGTEAFF. The CDR3 DNA is TGTGCCAGCAGTGAAGTTCAGGGGGGCACTGAAGCTTTCTTT. Full variable domain (rest looked up from reference TRBV2 and TRBJ1-1): EPEVTQTPSHQVTQMGQEVILRCVPISNHLYFYWYRQILGQKVEFLVSFYNNEISEKSEIFDDQFSVERPDGSNFTLKIRSTKLEDSAMYFCASSEVQGGTEAFFGQGTRLTVV.

This rearrangement joins TRBV4-1 to TRBJ2-7; the match to TRBD2 covers 7 bases. The CDR3 length is 15 residues. Trimming took 2 bases from V and 0 from J; bases not matched to a gene: 4. Germline CDR1 reads MGHRA; CDR2 reads YSYEKL. This CDR3 is CASSQSGRASYEQYF. The DNA for the CDR3 is TGCGCCAGCAGCCAATCGGGGAGGGCCTCCTACGAGCAGTACTTC.

J is TRBJ2-1 and V is TRBV27; 9 nucleotides match TRBD2. This CDR3 comprises 15 residues. V trimming: 0 bases; J trimming: 8 bases; junction bases outside the gene matches: 5. CDR1 is MNHEY and CDR2 is SMNVEV in the germline V gene (reference sequence). DNA of the CDR3: TGTGCCAGCAGTTTATCCCTAGCGGGGCCCGATGAGCAGTTCTTC. Amino acid sequence: CASSLSLAGPDEQFF.

This chain links TRBV9 with TRBJ2-1; 9 bases are a match to TRBD2. Germline V CDR1 and CDR2: SGDLS, YYNGEE. CDR3 length: 18 amino acids. V was clipped by 4 bases and J by 1 base; unmatched bases: 12. The CDR3 nucleotides read TGTGCCAGCAGCCCCGGGGGGCTAGCGGGATGGTCCTACAATGAGCAGTTCTTC. Its protein is CASSPGGLAGWSYNEQFF. Full variable domain (rest looked up from reference TRBV9 and TRBJ2-1): DSGVTQTPKHLITATGQRVTLRCSPRSGDLSVYWYQQSLDQGLQFLIQYYNGEERAKGNILERFSAQQFPDLHSELNLSSLELGDSALYFCASSPGGLAGWSYNEQFFGPGTRLTVL.

The chain employs TRBV7-2 and TRBJ2-5; 9 bases agree with TRBD2. The V and J ends lost 5 bases and 4 bases, in that order; junction bases with no gene match: 5. Germline V gene lookup returns CDR1 SGHTA and CDR2 FQGNSA. This CDR3 comprises 14 residues. DNA for the CDR3: TGTGCCAGCAGCACGCAACTAGCGGGAGAGACCCAGTACTTC. Encoded protein: CASSTQLAGETQYF.

The chain's CDR3 is CASSLAGGTSSYNEQFF. The CDR3 DNA reads TGCGCCAGCAGCTTGGCCGGGGGGACTAGTTCCTACAATGAGCAGTTCTTC. The rearrangement uses TRBV5-1 and TRBJ2-1, with 8 bases matching TRBD2. The germline V gene has CDR1 SGHRS and CDR2 YFSETQ. The V and J ends lost 0 bases and 1 base, in that order; junction bases with no gene match: 6. The CDR3 covers 17 residues.

This sequence joins TRBV10-3 and TRBJ2-3, with D tentatively TRBD2 (7 bases). V lost 4 bases, J lost 4 bases, and 18 bases lay in between. The CDR3 spans 16 residues. Per the germline V gene, CDR1 is ENHRY and CDR2 is SYGVKD. The CDR3 DNA sequence: TGTGCCATCAGTGCGGGGGGCGGGAGCCAAGCAGATACGCAGTATTTT. It yields the protein CAISAGGGSQADTQYF.

This sequence joins TRBV29-1 and TRBJ2-1; TRBD2 agrees at 8 bases. The V gene end was trimmed by 6 bases and the J gene end by 10 bases; junction bases not matched to a gene: 5. Germline V CDR1 and CDR2: SQVTM, ANQGSEA. The CDR3 is 11 amino acids. The CDR3 DNA follows: TGCAGCGTCACAATAGCGGGAGAGCAGTTCTTC. Its protein is CSVTIAGEQFF.

This clone has a handful of counts. CDR3 sequence (DNA): TGTGCCAGCAGTCGGCAGGGGGATTATGGCTACACCTTC. Translation gives CASSRQGDYGYTF. V and J are TRBV6-5 and TRBJ1-2; 7 positions agree with TRBD1. Germline lookup yields CDR1 MNHEY and CDR2 SVGAGI. This CDR3 comprises 13 residues. After removal of 5 bases from V and 5 bases from J, the junction contained 5 bases not matched to a gene.

The chain recombines TRBV11-1 with TRBJ2-7; 7 bases agree with TRBD1. V shed 5 bases, J shed 2 bases, and the junction held 6 bases outside the gene matches. CDR3 length: 14 residues. Germline V gives CDR1 SGHAT, CDR2 FQDESV (reference sequence). CDR3 DNA sequence: TGTGCCAGCAGCAAACAGGGGATGACCTACGAGCAGTACTTC. It specifies CASSKQGMTYEQYF. Drawing the rest from reference TRBV11-1 and TRBJ2-7, the complete variable domain is EAEVAQSPRYKITEKSQAVAFWCDPISGHATLYWYRQILGQGPELLVQFQDESVVDDSQLPKDRFSAERLKGVDSTLKIQPAELGDSAMYLCASSKQGMTYEQYFGPGTRLTVT.

The chain employs TRBV7-2 and TRBJ2-4; weak D call: TRBD1 (6 bases). V was shortened by 4 bases and J by 2 bases, with 12 bases between the two germline ends. There are 15 residues in the CDR3. From germline, CDR1 is SGHTA and CDR2 FQGNSA. For the CDR3, the DNA is TGTGCCAGCAGCTCCACAACAGGGACCAAAAACATTCAGTACTTC. Its translation is CASSSTTGTKNIQYF.

The V call is TRBV9, the J call TRBJ1-4; tentatively, D is TRBD1 (5 bases). V dropped 4 bases and J dropped 7 bases, with 14 bases sitting between them. Germline-derived CDR1 and CDR2 are SGDLS and YYNGEE. The CDR3 length is 14 residues. The CDR3 reads CASSLSGYGEKLFF. In DNA form, the CDR3 reads TGTGCCAGCAGCCTCTCAGGGTACGGTGAAAAACTGTTTTTT.

The J gene is TRBJ1-3, the V gene TRBV5-1; TRBD1 agrees at 7 bases. Germline values: CDR1 SGHRS, CDR2 YFSETQ. The CDR3 is 14 amino acids. V lost 3 bases and J lost 4; bases outside the gene matches: 4. CDR3 sequence reads: CASSSGGSGNTIYF. CDR3 DNA: TGCGCCAGCAGCTCAGGGGGGTCCGGAAACACCATATATTTT.